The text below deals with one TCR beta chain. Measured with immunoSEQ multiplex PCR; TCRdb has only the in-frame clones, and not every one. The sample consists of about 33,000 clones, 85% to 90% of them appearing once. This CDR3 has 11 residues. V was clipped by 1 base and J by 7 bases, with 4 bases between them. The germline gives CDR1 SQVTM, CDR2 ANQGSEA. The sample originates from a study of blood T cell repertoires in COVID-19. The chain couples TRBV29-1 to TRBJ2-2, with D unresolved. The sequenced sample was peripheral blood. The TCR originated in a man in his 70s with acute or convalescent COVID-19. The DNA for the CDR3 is TGCAGCGTTGAAGCGGGCGGGGAGCTGTTTTTT. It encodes CSVEAGGELFF.